This T cell receptor (beta chain) is drawn from a study of blood T cells in healthy people across ages. With respect to this clonotype: One junction end does not reproduce the germline sequence, and a read error may be involved.

This CDR3 is 15 amino acids long. Germline lookup yields CDR1 SGHRS and CDR2 YFSETQ. The authors ran a second PCR of roughly 6 to 12 cycles using a sample-barcoded 5' primer and a J-beta primer mix. TCRdb redid the calling of the 5' RACE reads with MiXCR, one entry per CDR3 protein. This repertoire shows about 1.6 million distinct CDR3 sequences, around 35% found once; its top ten account for over 9%. Source material: blood. The clonotype was recovered from a woman aged 30 to 39 in good health. The chain carries TRBV5-1 and TRBJ2-1, with 8 bases identical to TRBD1. CDR3 sequence: CASSLDRVSYNEQFF. In DNA form, the CDR3 reads TGTGCCAGCAGCTTGGACAGGGTATCCTACAATGAGCAGTTCTTC.